Each of the 13 T cell receptor beta chains below was sequenced from the same sample in a study of graft-versus-host responses after intestinal transplantation. Sequencing was performed with immunoSEQ multiplex PCR; in TCRdb, only in-frame clones are kept and a portion is missing. The sample carries 45,000 or so clones, roughly 90% recorded once. The starting material was PBMCs, obtained 524 days after transplant. The receptors shown here come from a human patient who received an intestinal transplant, so some T cells may come from the graft donor.

The sample holds one count of this clone. One end of the junction is discordant with germline, which a read error may explain. The V and J genes are TRBV19 and TRBJ2-7; D gene unclear. The CDR3 contains 14 residues. Germline V CDR1 and CDR2: LNHDA, SQIVND (reference sequence). The CDR3 region is CASSIQSHSHEQYF. CDR3 DNA sequence: TGTGCCAGTAGTATCCAATCCCACTCCCACGAGCAGTACTTC.

This clone appeared a few times. The chain links TRBV30 to TRBJ2-2; 11 bases fit TRBD2. The V segment lost 2 bases and the J segment 5 bases; nucleotides outside the gene matches: 7. Germline V gene data show CDR1 as GTSNPN and CDR2 as SVGIG (reference sequence). The CDR3 has 16 amino acids. This chain's CDR3 is CAWSRIAGGGTGELFF. For the CDR3, the DNA is TGTGCCTGGAGTAGAATAGCGGGAGGGGGAACCGGGGAGCTGTTTTTT.

The chain couples TRBV16 to TRBJ2-7; the match to TRBD1 covers 9 bases. Germline V gives CDR1 KGHSY, CDR2 FQNENV. The CDR3 has 15 amino acids. The trim removed 0 bases at V and 2 bases at J, leaving 2 bases unmatched. The CDR3, as DNA: TGTGCCAGCAGCCAATCGGGACAGGGAACCTACGAGCAGTACTTC. It translates to CASSQSGQGTYEQYF.

This clone appeared once. The rearrangement links TRBV4-3 to TRBJ2-1; unclear D gene. Trimming took off 0 bases at V and 0 bases at J, with 9 bases between the two ends. The CDR3 length is 16 residues. From germline, CDR1 is LGHNA and CDR2 YSLEER. For the CDR3, the DNA is TGCGCCAGCAGCCAAGAATCTTGGAGCTCCTACAATGAGCAGTTCTTC. Its translation is CASSQESWSSYNEQFF.

This chain uses TRBV7-9 with TRBJ1-2; perhaps TRBD1 as D (5 bases). Germline loops: CDR1 SEHNR, CDR2 FQNEAQ (reference sequence). There are 14 residues in the CDR3. The ends were cut back, 5 bases at V and 5 bases at J, with 15 bases in the middle. The CDR3 spells CASSPPGRIYGYTF. The CDR3 nucleotides read TGTGCCAGCAGCCCCCCGGGACGGATATATGGCTACACCTTC.

The gene calls are TRBV4-1 and TRBJ2-5, with 8 bases fitting TRBD2. This CDR3 contains 19 residues. J lost 5 bases, V lost 3 bases, and 20 bases had no gene match. Germline values: CDR1 MGHRA, CDR2 YSYEKL. CDR3 coding DNA: TGCGCCAGCAGCCAGAGACCCTGGGGGGAGCGGGAGAGGTCGGAGACCCAGTACTTC. Its protein is CASSQRPWGERERSETQYF.

V usage is TRBV27 and J usage is TRBJ2-3, with 9 bases aligning to TRBD1. Germline V gene sequence: CDR1 MNHEY, CDR2 SMNVEV (reference sequence). The CDR3 totals 17 residues. With 2 bases clipped from V and 0 bases from J, the junction kept 6 bases outside the gene matches. Here the CDR3 reads CASSLEPTGGSTDTQYF. CDR3 nucleotide sequence: TGTGCCAGCAGTTTAGAACCGACAGGGGGGAGCACAGATACGCAGTATTTT.

Concerning this clone: One end of the junction does not line up with germline, which may come from a read error. The chain combines TRBV5-4 with TRBJ2-7, with D tentatively TRBD2 (6 bases). CDR1 is SGHNT and CDR2 is YYREEE in the germline V gene (reference sequence). This CDR3 has 15 residues. CDR3 residues: CASRLGGADPYEQYF. The CDR3 DNA reads TGTGCCAGCAGATTGGGGGGAGCCGACCCTTACGAGCAGTACTTC.

The chain uses TRBV7-2 and TRBJ1-5; 10 bases are shared with TRBD1. The V gene's germline CDR1 is SGHTA and CDR2 FQGNSA. The CDR3 totals 14 residues. J was trimmed by 4 bases and V by 3 bases; bases with no gene match: 0. The CDR3 bases are TGTGCCAGCAGCTTGGGACAGGGGAATCAGCCCCAGCATTTT. Its translation: CASSLGQGNQPQHF.

This sequence joins TRBV27 and TRBJ2-3, with 12 bases matching TRBD2. CDR1 and CDR2 (germline): MNHEY, SMNVEV (reference sequence). This CDR3 is 15 amino acids long. V gave up 7 bases and J gave up 4 bases; unmatched junction bases: 6. The CDR3 DNA sequence: TGTGCCAGCATCCTCCCTAGCGGGAGGGCAGATACGCAGTATTTT. As protein: CASILPSGRADTQYF.

The J gene is TRBJ1-1, the V gene TRBV21-1; the table's D gene call, TRBD1, was not cross checked with the DNA. TRBV21-1 is designated a pseudogene. This CDR3 has 16 amino acids. The CDR3 sequence: CASSKKGRQGWTEAFF. CDR3 sequence (DNA): TGTGCCAGCAGCAAAAAAGGGAGACAGGGTTGGACTGAAGCTTTCTTT.

V usage is TRBV7-9 and J usage is TRBJ2-2; 11 bases align to TRBD2. CDR3 length: 14 amino acids. The ends lost 11 bases at V and 1 base at J; junction bases unmatched: 3. Germline V lookup: CDR1 SEHNR, CDR2 FQNEAQ (reference sequence). The CDR3 region is CAAGTSGNTGELFF. The CDR3 DNA is TGTGCCGCGGGGACTAGCGGGAACACCGGGGAGCTGTTTTTT.

This sequence joins TRBV5-1 and TRBJ2-5; possibly TRBD2 for D (6 bases). The CDR3 totals 11 residues. CDR1 is SGHRS and CDR2 is YFSETQ in the germline V gene. Trimming cost V 4 bases and J 10 bases, with 11 bases left between them. The CDR3 bases are TGCGCCAGCAGCCTGGGAGGAGACCAGTACTTC. Protein product: CASSLGGDQYF. The entire variable domain, with the rest obtained from reference TRBV5-1 and TRBJ2-5, is as follows: KAGVTQTPRYLIKTRGQQVTLSCSPISGHRSVSWYQQTPGQGLQFLFEYFSETQRNKGNFPGRFSGRQFSNSRSEMNVSTLELGDSALYLCASSLGGDQYFGPGTRLLVL.